This record covers a single TCR beta chain. This clonotype has a count of ten or more. Its antigen is still unknown. Base qualities are not at hand, and no much larger clone is one base apart. The axillary draining lymph nodes of breast cancer patients were the source of the lymph node samples. The CDR3 contains 17 residues, cysteine and phenylalanine counted. Left in the record is the CDR3 DNA by itself, 51 bases read in frame from the first base. CDR1 DFQATT and CDR2 SNEGSKA were looked up in the germline V gene (reference sequence). V was cut back by 3 bases and J by 1 base, leaving a gap of 19 bases between them. The run used an Illumina HiSeq 2000. TCR beta chain libraries were generated through multiplex PCR amplification. The amplified TCR beta chain products were analyzed by high-throughput sequencing. TCRdb trimmed the raw reads at Q25, called clones with MiXCR and kept productive beta chains. Under each unique CDR3 protein, matching rows form one entry showing the most common genes and DNA. This sample has about 270,000 distinct CDR3 sequences in its table, and 30% to 35% of those were observed once. Of the sample, 1.1% falls within the top ten clones.

The sample comes from a study of breast tumors, draining lymph nodes, adjacent tissues (dated by TCRdb to 2015 to 2016). With respect to the entire study: In breast cancer patients, the study compared the TCR beta repertoires of tumor, adjacent nontumor tissue and axillary lymph nodes. The study aimed to assess the relationships and possible T-cell exchange between tumor, surrounding tissue and draining lymph node repertoires in human breast cancer.

On the study overall, not on this receptor specifically: A scenario in which most tumor T cells derive from the lymph node and then expand within tumor tissue was judged to be consistent with the data. The study presented the conclusion that tumor T cells originate in lymph nodes as consistent with a hypothesis, not as something directly demonstrated. Tumor T-cell repertoires showed less diversity than lymph node repertoires and more diversity than nontumor tissue repertoires, and tumor T-cell repertoires showed preferential V and J gene usage. Tumor and nontumor tissue repertoires were significantly more similar in luminal-like than in basal-like breast cancer.

The chain employs TRBV20-1 and TRBJ2-1, and the D gene may be TRBD2, 6 bases matching. This TCR came from a female donor with breast cancer. Some clones in this sample may be carry-over from other donors' samples. What was sequenced was axillary lymph node tissue. DNA sequence: TGCAGTGCTAGTGTCCCGGGAGAAGTTTGGTCCTACAATGAGCAGTTCTTC. Protein translation: CSASVPGEVWSYNEQFF.